This passage covers 2 T cell receptor beta chains from one sample sequenced in a study of response to subunit inactivated influenza vaccine. One entry per CDR3 protein, called by TCRdb with MiXCR from the RT-PCR reads. The sample holds about 620,000 distinct CDR3 sequences, about 11% seen once. Source: PBMCs from blood, taken on the day of vaccination. The receptors shown here come from a man in his forties or fifties who received an inactivated influenza vaccine.

V gene TRBV12-3 or TRBV12-4 combines with J gene TRBJ2-7, with 9 nucleotides matching TRBD2. The CDR3 runs 18 residues. V dropped 0 bases and J dropped 0; count of bases not matched to a gene: 9. The CDR3 spells CASSLAFSGSRSSYEQYF. The CDR3 DNA reads TGTGCCAGCAGTTTAGCTTTTAGCGGGAGTCGGAGCTCCTACGAGCAGTACTTC.

Many counts were recorded for this clonotype. The CDR3 sequence is CATSRDSGPYEQYF. In DNA, the CDR3 is TGTGCCACCAGCAGAGACAGTGGCCCCTACGAGCAGTACTTC. The chain has TRBV15 and TRBJ2-7; D uncertain. The CDR3 has 14 residues. Trimming took off 0 bases at V and 2 bases at J, with 8 bases between the two ends. Germline CDR1 and CDR2: LNHNV and YYDKDF (reference sequence).